These 32 T cell receptor beta chains came from one sample sequenced in a study of blood T cells in healthy people across ages. It was with a sample-barcoded 5' primer and a J-beta primer mix that a second PCR of roughly 7 to 12 cycles was run. TCRdb itself ran the 5' RACE reads through MiXCR, one entry per CDR3 protein. This sample has hundreds of thousands of distinct CDR3 sequences, with around two fifths found just once. The sample comprised blood. The source is a man in his sixties in good health.

This clonotype was observed many times. The chain employs TRBV20-1 and TRBJ2-3; 9 bases map to TRBD2. Germline V gives CDR1 DFQATT, CDR2 SNEGSKA (reference sequence). The CDR3 length is 15 residues. J was trimmed by 0 bases and V by 1 base; bases with no gene match: 2. DNA for the CDR3: TGCAGTGCTAGAGCCAGCGGGGGGAGCACAGATACGCAGTATTTT. It is translated as CSARASGGSTDTQYF.

On this clonotype: The junction differs from germline at one of its ends, possibly a read error. The chain has TRBV15 and TRBJ1-5; no clear D. Per germline, CDR1 LNHNV and CDR2 YYDKDF (reference sequence). The CDR3 loop spans 17 amino acids. CDR3 residues: CVTSRVFRTASNQPQHF. The CDR3 region has the DNA TGTGTCACCAGCAGAGTTTTCCGGACGGCTAGCAATCAGCCCCAGCATTTT.

This clonotype was counted a few times. This chain links TRBV28 with TRBJ2-7; 7 bases match TRBD1. Per germline, CDR1 MDHEN and CDR2 SYDVKM. Trimming at V came to 5 bases and at J to 0 bases, leaving 7 bases not matched to a gene. There are 15 residues in the CDR3. The CDR3 nucleotides read TGTGCCAGCAGTGCCCGGGACAGCCTCTCCTACGAGCAGTACTTC. This sequence encodes CASSARDSLSYEQYF.

This clonotype was seen only a few times. The V gene is TRBV4-1, the J gene TRBJ2-4, with D unresolved. The CDR3 contains 17 residues. Germline CDR1 reads MGHRA; CDR2 reads YSYEKL. The V and J ends lost 0 bases and 4 bases respectively, with 16 bases between them. In DNA, the CDR3 is TGCGCCAGCAGCCAAGATGGTATACAGATCGAAAAAAACATTCAGTACTTC. This codes for CASSQDGIQIEKNIQYF.

J is TRBJ1-1 and V is TRBV30; TRBD1 is a possible D gene (5 bases). The germline V gene has CDR1 GTSNPN and CDR2 SVGIG (reference sequence). There are 11 residues in the CDR3. Trimming stripped 2 bases from V and 10 bases from J, with 11 bases between. The DNA of the CDR3 is TGTGCCTGGAGTCTAGTAGGGGTAGCTTTCTTT. It encodes CAWSLVGVAFF.

The J gene is TRBJ2-7, the V gene TRBV15; 10 bases agree with TRBD1. CDR1 LNHNV and CDR2 YYDKDF come from the germline V gene (reference sequence). Trimming removed 6 bases from V and 5 bases from J; junction bases left unmatched: 19. CDR3 length: 18 amino acids. The CDR3 protein is CATSTGTGAIIRAHEQYF. The CDR3 region has the DNA TGTGCCACCAGTACCGGGACAGGGGCGATAATACGGGCTCACGAGCAGTACTTC.

Comment on this clonotype: This clone may be a read error of a much larger clone one base away. The chain is built from TRBV7-3 and TRBJ2-7; 8 nucleotides match TRBD1. J gave up 7 bases and V 4 bases, and 12 bases lay outside the gene matches. Germline V gives CDR1 SGHTA, CDR2 FQGTGA. The CDR3 is 15 residues long. The CDR3 DNA sequence: TGTGCCAGCAGCTCCGGACAGGGAGTGTGGAATGAGCAGTACTTC. It yields the protein CASSSGQGVWNEQYF.

This rearrangement joins TRBV7-8 to TRBJ2-3, with 9 bases identical to TRBD1. The CDR3 is 16 amino acids. CDR1 is SGHVS, CDR2 FQNEAQ, per germline. The trim removed 3 bases at V and 5 bases at J, leaving 9 bases unmatched. The DNA for the CDR3 is TGTGCCAGCAGCTTTGGGGGGACAGGGATTTTAGATACGCAGTATTTT. Translating gives CASSFGGTGILDTQYF.

V and J are TRBV10-3 and TRBJ1-2; D remains ambiguous. From germline, CDR1 is ENHRY and CDR2 SYGVKD. V was trimmed by 0 bases and J by 4 bases, leaving 12 bases between them. The CDR3 sequence is 15 residues long. DNA of the CDR3: TGTGCCATCAGTGAGTCGGGCAGCAAAACCTATGGCTACACCTTC. Translation gives CAISESGSKTYGYTF.

This chain joins TRBV6-1 and TRBJ1-6; D is uncertain. CDR3 length equals 13 residues. Deletions cut 5 bases from V and 10 bases from J, with 12 bases between. The germline V gene encodes CDR1 MNHNS and CDR2 SASEGT. CDR3 sequence reads: CASSTHMYSPLHF. The CDR3 DNA follows: TGTGCCAGCAGTACCCACATGTACTCACCCCTCCACTTT.

On this clonotype: The junction and the germline gene differ at one end; a read error may be behind it. V usage is TRBV27 and J usage is TRBJ1-5; D gene uncertain. Germline values: CDR1 MNHEY, CDR2 SMNVEV (reference sequence). The CDR3 contains 14 residues. This chain's CDR3 is CAGSLARINQPQHF. CDR3 bases: TGTGCCGGCAGTTTAGCTCGGATTAATCAGCCCCAGCATTTT.

The chain links TRBV11-2 to TRBJ2-3; D is undetermined. CDR3 length: 12 residues. Germline-derived CDR1 and CDR2 are SGHAT and FQNNGV. V lost 5 bases to trimming and J lost 9 bases, with 12 bases between them. The CDR3 DNA sequence: TGTGCCAGCAGCCGCTATGACCAGACGCAGTATTTT. Encoded protein: CASSRYDQTQYF. Together with reference TRBV11-2 and TRBJ2-3, the CDR3 gives the full variable domain: EAGVAQSPRYKIIEKRQSVAFWCNPISGHATLYWYQQILGQGPKLLIQFQNNGVVDDSQLPKDRFSAERLKGVDSTLKIQPAKLEDSAVYLCASSRYDQTQYFGPGTRLTVL.

The chain employs TRBV20-1 and TRBJ2-5; 8 nucleotides align to TRBD2. This CDR3 contains 14 residues. Germline lookup yields CDR1 DFQATT and CDR2 SNEGSKA (reference sequence). Trimming cost V 0 bases and J 7 bases; bases outside gene matches: 7. The DNA for the CDR3 is TGCAGTGCTAGAGACACGGGGGGGCGAGGGACCCAGTACTTC. This codes for CSARDTGGRGTQYF.

J is TRBJ2-5 and V is TRBV7-2; 8 bases fit TRBD2. The CDR3 runs 15 residues. Germline CDR1 and CDR2: SGHTA and FQGNSA. V lost 1 base to trimming and J lost 4 bases; unmatched junction nucleotides: 5. The CDR3 sequence is CASSLGRAGGETQYF. DNA for the CDR3: TGTGCCAGCAGCTTAGGACGGGCGGGGGGAGAGACCCAGTACTTC.

The chain links TRBV6-2 or TRBV6-3 to TRBJ2-1; TRBD1 aligns across 9 bases. J lost 5 bases, V lost 2 bases, and 10 bases had no gene match. Germline CDR1 and CDR2: MNHEY and SVGEGT. This CDR3 region has 17 residues. The CDR3: CASSYNFRGQGNNEQFF. The DNA for the CDR3 is TGTGCCAGCAGTTACAACTTCCGCGGACAGGGGAACAATGAGCAGTTCTTC.

The V call is TRBV15, the J call TRBJ2-4; D is possibly TRBD1 (6 bases). The J call could be wrong; TRBJ2-5 is a better fit for the DNA end. CDR3 size: 13 residues. Germline CDR1 is LNHNV and CDR2 is YYDKDF (reference sequence). CDR3 bases: TGTGCCATTGGACAGCCGCTACGAGAGACCCAGTACTTC. Its protein product is CAIGQPLRETQYF.

The chain recombines TRBV5-5 with TRBJ2-7; perhaps TRBD1 as D (6 bases). The V gene lost 5 bases and the J gene lost 3 bases, with 24 bases spanning the gap. The V gene's germline CDR1 is SGHKS and CDR2 YYEKEE (reference sequence). CDR3 size: 17 residues. For the CDR3, the DNA is TGTGCCAGCAGATCCGGACAGCTCTGGGGGACACTCTACGAGCAGTACTTC. Translated, it gives CASRSGQLWGTLYEQYF. Together with reference TRBV5-5 and TRBJ2-7, the CDR3 gives the full variable domain: DAGVTQSPTHLIKTRGQQVTLRCSPISGHKSVSWYQQVLGQGPQFIFQYYEKEERGRGNFPDRFSARQFPNYSSELNVNALLLGDSALYLCASRSGQLWGTLYEQYFGPGTRLTVT.

This clonotype was seen at least ten times. The genes are TRBV7-2 and TRBJ2-5, with a weak D call TRBD2 (6 bases). CDR3 size: 13 residues. Germline CDR1 SGHTA, CDR2 FQGNSA. With 5 bases removed from V and 2 bases from J, the gap between germline ends came to 9 bases. The CDR3 reads CASSRGLQETQYF. The CDR3 nucleotides read TGTGCCAGCAGCCGCGGACTACAAGAGACCCAGTACTTC.

V is TRBV12-3 or TRBV12-4 and J is TRBJ1-1, with 7 bases fitting TRBD1. This CDR3 comprises 14 residues. Trimming at V came to 6 bases and at J to 4 bases, leaving 8 bases not matched to a gene. The DNA of the CDR3 is TGTGCCAGCAGCGAGGGACAGATAGGCACTGAAGCTTTCTTT. Translating it yields CASSEGQIGTEAFF.

This chain connects TRBV10-2 to TRBJ2-7; 8 bases agree with TRBD1. The J call is doubtful: the DNA matches TRBJ2-5 better. From germline, CDR1 is WSHSY and CDR2 SAAADI. The CDR3 loop spans 13 amino acids. The CDR3 loop reads CASTMTGAETQYF. The CDR3 DNA follows: TGCGCCAGCACCATGACAGGGGCAGAGACCCAGTACTTC.

This clonotype came up a few times. The chain employs TRBV7-9 and TRBJ2-5; 8 bases map to TRBD2. Germline V CDR1 and CDR2: SEHNR, FQNEAQ (reference sequence). V gave up 1 base and J gave up 9 bases; unmatched junction bases: 4. The CDR3 length is 13 residues. In nucleotides, the CDR3 is TGTGCCAGCAGCTTAGTTAGCGGGGAGGCCCAGTACTTC. It encodes CASSLVSGEAQYF.

Only a few counts were recorded for this clonotype. This chain joins TRBV7-2 and TRBJ2-7; TRBD1 is a possible D gene (6 bases). Germline CDR1 SGHTA, CDR2 FQGNSA. The V and J ends lost 4 bases and 6 bases respectively, with 16 bases between them. The CDR3 is made up of 14 amino acids. The CDR3 sequence: CASSSGRGEREQYF. In nucleotides, the CDR3 is TGTGCCAGCAGCTCAGGCAGGGGAGAGCGCGAGCAGTACTTC.

This chain connects TRBV7-2 to TRBJ2-2; 7 bases map to TRBD2. CDR3 size: 16 residues. Losses at the gene ends were 3 bases for V and 6 bases for J; bases not matched to a gene: 10. Germline V CDR1 and CDR2: SGHTA, FQGNSA. The CDR3 sequence is CASSFAGEEWAGELFF. In DNA, the CDR3 is TGTGCCAGCAGCTTCGCGGGAGAAGAGTGGGCCGGGGAGCTGTTTTTT.

The V gene is TRBV3-1, the J gene TRBJ2-1, with 9 nucleotides matching TRBD2. The CDR3 is 15 amino acids. The germline V gene has CDR1 LGHDT and CDR2 YNNKEL (reference sequence). V dropped 3 bases and J dropped 4; count of bases not matched to a gene: 4. CDR3 in amino acids: CASSHPGLAYNEQFF. The DNA of the CDR3 is TGTGCCAGCAGCCACCCGGGACTAGCTTACAATGAGCAGTTCTTC.

In this sample, this clonotype turned up a few times. J is TRBJ2-3 and V is TRBV7-2, with D maybe TRBD1 (6 bases). With 6 bases removed from V and 4 bases from J, the gap between germline ends came to 8 bases. This CDR3 has 12 amino acids. Germline values: CDR1 SGHTA, CDR2 FQGNSA. The CDR3 sequence: CASRTGSDTQYF. DNA for the CDR3: TGTGCCAGCAGAACAGGGTCAGATACGCAGTATTTT.

J is TRBJ1-2 and V is TRBV29-1; D gene ambiguous. The CDR3 totals 14 residues. The V gene's germline CDR1 is SQVTM and CDR2 ANQGSEA. The CDR3 sequence is CSVTLTGRKGGYTF. DNA for the CDR3: TGCAGTGTCACACTAACTGGGAGGAAGGGCGGCTACACCTTC.

The genes are TRBV20-1 and TRBJ2-1, with 9 bases aligning to TRBD2. Germline V gene sequence: CDR1 DFQATT, CDR2 SNEGSKA (reference sequence). There are 16 residues in the CDR3. V lost 0 bases, J lost 4 bases, and 7 bases stayed unmatched. The CDR3 DNA sequence: TGCAGTGCTAGAGAATCTATCAGCGGGGGGTACAATGAGCAGTTCTTC. As protein: CSARESISGGYNEQFF.

This clonotype occurred a few times. J is TRBJ2-7 and V is TRBV29-1; either TRBD1 or TRBD2 may supply D (6 bases each). V was clipped by 6 bases and J by 3 bases, with 24 bases between them. Germline V gene sequence: CDR1 SQVTM, CDR2 ANQGSEA. CDR3 size: 16 residues. The CDR3 is CSVSATEGGSSYEQYF. DNA of the CDR3: TGCAGCGTCTCCGCTACCGAAGGGGGGTCTAGCTACGAGCAGTACTTC.

Only a few counts were recorded for this clonotype. The chain is built from TRBV7-2 and TRBJ2-3; maybe TRBD2 (5 bases). V was shortened by 3 bases and J by 1 base, with 14 bases between the two germline ends. Germline V lookup: CDR1 SGHTA, CDR2 FQGNSA. There are 16 residues in the CDR3. The CDR3 protein is CASSFGLASRTDTQYF. Written as DNA, the CDR3 is TGTGCCAGCAGCTTCGGTCTGGCTAGCCGCACAGATACGCAGTATTTT.

This chain links TRBV5-6 with TRBJ2-2, with D maybe TRBD1 (6 bases). The CDR3 loop spans 16 amino acids. The V end was cut by 3 bases, the J end by 2 bases, with 14 bases between. Germline V lookup: CDR1 SGHDT, CDR2 YYEEEE. This chain's CDR3 is CASSWRTVDNTGELFF. CDR3 coding DNA: TGTGCCAGCAGCTGGAGGACAGTTGACAACACCGGGGAGCTGTTTTTT.

The chain has TRBV4-1 and TRBJ2-7, with D tentatively TRBD2 (6 bases). The CDR3 extends over 13 amino acids. Trimming stripped 4 bases from V and 6 bases from J, with 13 bases between. The V gene's germline CDR1 is MGHRA and CDR2 YSYEKL. The CDR3 sequence: CASSLRRELEQYF. CDR3 DNA: TGCGCCAGCAGCCTAAGGAGGGAGCTCGAGCAGTACTTC.

This clonotype was seen just once. This chain links TRBV13 with TRBJ2-7; maybe TRBD2 (5 bases). Germline V gene sequence: CDR1 PRHDT, CDR2 FYEKMQ (reference sequence). V lost 4 bases, J lost 0 bases, and 16 bases lay in between. The CDR3 totals 16 residues. The CDR3 region is CASSSKGRGPSYEQYF. CDR3 coding DNA: TGTGCCAGCAGCTCAAAAGGACGCGGGCCCTCCTACGAGCAGTACTTC.